The 14 T cell receptor beta chains presented below share a single source sample, sequenced in a study of cytomegalovirus exposure and HLA in healthy donors. Profiling relied on immunoSEQ multiplex PCR, and the TCRdb table lists in-frame clones only, not all of them. The sample yields some 130,000 clones, roughly 90% seen once. Specimen: PBMCs. All receptors derive from a woman under 30 in good health and CMV-seropositive.

The CDR3 DNA follows: TGTGCCAGCAAACAATACGGGGACAGTTATGGCTACACCTTC. It yields the protein CASKQYGDSYGYTF. The rearrangement links TRBV5-6 to TRBJ1-2, with 7 bases matching TRBD1. J gave up 5 bases and V 6 bases, and 10 bases lay outside the gene matches. CDR1 and CDR2 (germline): SGHDT, YYEEEE. The CDR3 length is 14 residues.

V is TRBV6-5 and J is TRBJ2-7; TRBD1 agrees at 7 bases. J lost 3 bases, V lost 4 bases, and 9 bases had no gene match. The CDR3 covers 15 residues. Looked up from germline, CDR1 is MNHEY and CDR2 is SVGAGI. CDR3 residues: CASSSTGTALYEQYF. The CDR3 DNA sequence: TGTGCCAGCAGTTCTACCGGGACAGCACTCTACGAGCAGTACTTC.

The J gene is TRBJ2-4, the V gene TRBV18; 8 bases are shared with TRBD1. This CDR3 has 16 amino acids. CDR1 is KGHSH and CDR2 is LQKENI in the germline V gene. V shed 2 bases and J 4 bases; nucleotides not matched to a gene: 7. This CDR3 is CASSPRAGGSKNIQYF. DNA of the CDR3: TGTGCCAGCTCACCAAGGGCAGGGGGCTCAAAAAACATTCAGTACTTC.

This clone was picked up a small number of times. The chain couples TRBV4-2 to TRBJ2-7, with D possibly TRBD1 on 5 matching bases. The V gene lost 3 bases and the J gene lost 5 bases, with 11 bases spanning the gap. Germline V gene sequence: CDR1 LGHNA, CDR2 YNFKEQ. CDR3 size: 13 residues. CDR3 protein: CASSHREGDEQYF. The CDR3 nucleotides are TGTGCCAGCAGCCACAGAGAAGGGGACGAGCAGTACTTC.

This chain links TRBV4-2 with TRBJ2-3; TRBD2 matches at 13 bases. Trimming removed 2 bases from V and 1 base from J; junction bases left unmatched: 6. The CDR3 has 18 residues. Germline-derived CDR1 and CDR2 are LGHNA and YNFKEQ. CDR3 DNA: TGTGCCAGCAGCCAATCACGGACTAGCGGGGGCCGCACAGATACGCAGTATTTT. It specifies CASSQSRTSGGRTDTQYF.

The CDR3 bases are TGTGCCAGCAGCCAAGATCTTAAGGTAGGGAGCCTGGAGCAGTACTTC. This gives the protein CASSQDLKVGSLEQYF. The J gene is TRBJ2-7, the V gene TRBV4-2, with D perhaps TRBD2 (5 bases). The germline gives CDR1 LGHNA, CDR2 YNFKEQ. CDR3 length: 16 amino acids. Trimming left V 0 bases short and J 7 bases short, with 19 bases between.

V and J are TRBV5-6 and TRBJ1-3; possible D gene TRBD1, 5 bases. In germline, CDR1 is SGHDT, CDR2 YYEEEE. Trimming pared 0 bases from V and 0 bases from J, leaving 7 bases between. The CDR3 totals 15 residues. The CDR3 DNA reads as TGTGCCAGCAGCTTGGGCGGGACCTCTGGAAACACCATATATTTT. It is translated as CASSLGGTSGNTIYF.

This clone was recorded once. The CDR3, as DNA: TGCGCCAGCAGCCAAGATTACCAGAAAAAGCTGTTTTTT. Its protein is CASSQDYQKKLFF. The J gene is TRBJ2-2, the V gene TRBV4-1; D is unresolved. CDR3 length: 13 amino acids. V was clipped by 0 bases and J by 12 bases, with 11 bases between them. CDR1 MGHRA and CDR2 YSYEKL come from the germline V gene.

The V gene is TRBV5-6, the J gene TRBJ1-3; 7 nucleotides align to TRBD1. V lost 4 bases, J lost 0 bases, and 4 bases stayed unmatched. Germline-derived CDR1 and CDR2 are SGHDT and YYEEEE. The length of the CDR3 is 15 residues. The CDR3 sequence is CASSGGQVSGNTIYF. The CDR3 DNA reads TGTGCCAGCAGCGGAGGACAGGTCTCTGGAAACACCATATATTTT.

This clone has just one count. J is TRBJ2-5 and V is TRBV2; no definite D call. Germline V lookup: CDR1 SNHLY, CDR2 FYNNEI. This CDR3 is built from 10 residues. The ends were cut back, 5 bases at V and 5 bases at J, with 3 bases in the middle. CDR3 loop: CASSQETQYF. As DNA, the CDR3 is TGTGCCAGCAGTCAGGAGACCCAGTACTTC. Drawing the rest from reference TRBV2 and TRBJ2-5, the complete variable domain is EPEVTQTPSHQVTQMGQEVILRCVPISNHLYFYWYRQILGQKVEFLVSFYNNEISEKSEIFDDQFSVERPDGSNFTLKIRSTKLEDSAMYFCASSQETQYFGPGTRLLVL.

This sequence joins TRBV5-1 and TRBJ2-1, with D uncertain. With 5 bases removed from V and 6 bases from J, the gap between germline ends came to 12 bases. CDR1 is SGHRS, CDR2 YFSETQ, per germline. The CDR3 is 13 residues long. Here the CDR3 reads CASRRPGVNEQFF. In DNA form, the CDR3 reads TGCGCCAGCAGACGTCCCGGTGTCAATGAGCAGTTCTTC.

The chain links TRBV5-4 to TRBJ2-5; 8 positions match TRBD1. The CDR3 has 16 residues. Germline CDR1 reads SGHNT; CDR2 reads YYREEE (reference sequence). With 4 bases clipped from V and 2 bases from J, the junction kept 10 bases outside the gene matches. The CDR3 DNA reads TGTGCCAGCAGCATGTCCCCCCGGGACAGGCAAGAGACCCAGTACTTC. Amino acid sequence: CASSMSPRDRQETQYF.

The rearrangement joins TRBV19 to TRBJ2-7, with 9 positions matching TRBD1. V shed 5 bases, J shed 4 bases, and the junction held 6 bases outside the gene matches. The CDR3 covers 14 residues. The germline V gene encodes CDR1 LNHDA and CDR2 SQIVND (reference sequence). The DNA for the CDR3 is TGTGCCAGTAGTGTCGGGACAGGGCGATACGAGCAGTACTTC. It codes for CASSVGTGRYEQYF.

The V and J genes are TRBV9 and TRBJ1-2; TRBD1 might be the D (6 bases). Trimming left V 4 bases short and J 6 bases short, with 22 bases between. Per germline, CDR1 SGDLS and CDR2 YYNGEE. This CDR3 region has 16 residues. Here the CDR3 reads CASSSQGQILTNGYTF. In DNA form, the CDR3 reads TGTGCCAGCAGCTCGCAAGGACAGATCTTGACAAATGGCTACACCTTC. Variable domain in full (rest from reference TRBV9 and TRBJ1-2): DSGVTQTPKHLITATGQRVTLRCSPRSGDLSVYWYQQSLDQGLQFLIQYYNGEERAKGNILERFSAQQFPDLHSELNLSSLELGDSALYFCASSSQGQILTNGYTFGSGTRLTVV.